This T cell receptor beta chain was identified during a study of radiotherapy plus CTLA-4 blockade in lung cancer. TCRdb's copy holds only in-frame clones and misses some; the assay was immunoSEQ multiplex PCR. Of 56,000 or so clones listed, approximately 80% are singletons. CDR1 is MGHRA and CDR2 is YSYEKL in the germline V gene. This CDR3 has 18 amino acids. Trimming pared 0 bases from V and 3 bases from J, leaving 20 bases between. This clone has a handful of counts. The TCR originated in a human donor with non-small cell lung cancer who had a complete response to radiotherapy plus ipilimumab. Sequencing used peripheral blood, obtained from a patient treated with radiotherapy plus ipilimumab. This sequence joins TRBV4-1 and TRBJ1-2; possibly TRBD1 for D (5 bases). CDR3 sequence: CASSQDSGRAVRDYGYTF. CDR3 in DNA: TGCGCCAGCAGCCAAGATTCGGGCAGGGCAGTCCGGGACTATGGCTACACCTTC.